This TCR beta chain was captured by sequencing in a study of cytomegalovirus exposure and HLA in healthy donors. This clone was recorded a few times. No antigen is known for it. 13 Jbeta primers and 60 Vbeta primers were used for the PCR. Produced via immunoSEQ multiplex PCR; TCRdb's table is partial and in-frame only. The sample lists 100,000 to 120,000 clones, 65% to 85% occurring once. Study conclusions and caveats: When a later analysis was performed, an Asian-associated ancestry cluster reportedly had fewer N-insertions than the 666-donor mean.

The source is a man between 25 and 39 years old in good health and CMV-seropositive. Material for sequencing was PBMCs.

The DNA for the CDR3 is TGTGCCAGCAGCGACAGCCTCACAGAGAACAATGAGCAGTTCTTC. Translated, it gives CASSDSLTENNEQFF. This chain links TRBV5-6 with TRBJ2-1, with D possibly matching TRBD1 (5 bases). This CDR3 comprises 15 residues. The germline V gene has CDR1 SGHDT and CDR2 YYEEEE. V gave up 4 bases and J gave up 5 bases, with 16 bases separating them.